These T cell receptor beta chains were read from a single sample in a study of T-cell memory formation after mild COVID-19. Via MiXCR, TCRdb re-called the 5' RACE reads, giving one row per CDR3 protein. Among about 240,000 distinct CDR3 sequences, over 8.5% were seen once, and the ten largest hold 22%. Input material: PBMCs or a T cell subset sorted from them (not recorded which). These receptors were collected from a man between 18 and 35 years old who had mild COVID-19 (a few samples of this study predate the infection). Cell type and time point are not known. The CDR3 runs from the conserved cysteine through the conserved F or W. A D gene is named only where the DNA matches it firmly. Where a row states a size, it is once, few, many or the class of an expanded clone; other rows omit it.

J gene | D gene | clone size | V gene | CDR3 DNA | CDR3 protein
TRBJ1-4 | - | - | TRBV12-3/TRBV12-4 | TGTGCCAGCAGTTTAGAATCCGTTTTGGGTGAAAAACTGTTTTTT | CASSLESVLGEKLFF
TRBJ2-4 | TRBD1 | few | TRBV12-3/TRBV12-4 | TGTGCCAGCAGTTTGATGACAGGGACAGCCAAAAACATTCAGTACTTC | CASSLMTGTAKNIQYF
TRBJ2-3 | - | few | TRBV29-1 | TGCAGCGTTGAAGGGGTACCAGATACGCAGTATTTT | CSVEGVPDTQYF
TRBJ2-7 | - | few | TRBV5-1 | TGCGCCAGCAGCTTGATATCGGGGGCGTCCTACGAGCAGTACTTC | CASSLISGASYEQYF
TRBJ1-5 | TRBD1 | few | TRBV4-1 | TGCGCCAGCAGCCATCCGGGACAGGGGACGGATCAGCCCCAGCATTTT | CASSHPGQGTDQPQHF
TRBJ2-5 | TRBD2 | once | TRBV7-6 | TGTGCCAGCAGCTGGGGGGGGACCGGGGAGACCCAGTACTTC | CASSWGGTGETQYF
TRBJ1-5 | - | - | TRBV6-5 | TGTGCCAGCAGTTACCCATCGGGACGGGAGCTTAATCAGCCCCAGCATTTT | CASSYPSGRELNQPQHF
TRBJ2-1 | TRBD1 | - | TRBV6-5 | TGTGCCAGCAGATTGAACATCGCCGGGACAGGGGTGAATGAGCAGTTCTTC | CASRLNIAGTGVNEQFF
TRBJ2-1 | TRBD2 | - | TRBV7-8 | TGTGCCAGCAGCTTAGTCCCGCTAGCGGGGGGGAGGAATGAGCAGTTCTTC | CASSLVPLAGGRNEQFF
TRBJ2-3 | - | - | TRBV7-2 | TGTGCCAGCAGCTTAGGGGGGGCCCTCACAGATACGCAGTATTTT | CASSLGGALTDTQYF
TRBJ2-5 | - | - | TRBV18 | TGTGCCAGCTCACCTCTTGCCAACCAAGAGACCCAGTACTTC | CASSPLANQETQYF
TRBJ2-1 | - | - | TRBV5-5 | TGTGCCAGCAGCTTTCTAGCCGGTGAGCAGTTCTTC | CASSFLAGEQFF
TRBJ2-5 | TRBD1 | many | TRBV7-2 | TGTGCCAGCAGCTTAAGTCGGCCAGGGGGAGAGACCCAGTACTTC | CASSLSRPGGETQYF
TRBJ1-5 | - | - | TRBV5-1 | TGCGCCAGCAGCTTCGACGGACAGCCCAATCAGCCCCAGCATTTT | CASSFDGQPNQPQHF
TRBJ2-5 | - | few | TRBV12-3/TRBV12-4 | TGTGCCAGCAGTTTCGCCTCGGGGGGCGGGGAGACCCAGTACTTC | CASSFASGGGETQYF
TRBJ2-3 | TRBD2 | many | TRBV5-1 | TGCGCCAGCAGCTTTAGCGGGTACACAGATACGCAGTATTTT | CASSFSGYTDTQYF
TRBJ1-2 | - | few | TRBV12-3/TRBV12-4 | TGTGCCAGCAGTCGACAGCTTCAAGATGGCTACACCTTC | CASSRQLQDGYTF
TRBJ2-2 | - | few | TRBV4-3 | TGCGCCAGCAGCCAAGATCCAGGGGGGACCGGGGAGCTGTTTTTT | CASSQDPGGTGELFF
TRBJ1-6 | TRBD1 | few | TRBV6-5 | TGTGCCAGCAGTTTAACGTCGACAGGGACCTTTTCACCCCTCCACTTT | CASSLTSTGTFSPLHF
TRBJ2-1 | TRBD2 | few | TRBV4-2 | TGTGCCAGCAGCCTCGGGCTAGCGGACAATGAGCAGTTCTTC | CASSLGLADNEQFF
TRBJ2-1 | TRBD1 | many | TRBV7-8 | TGTGCCAGCAGCTTACCTAGGGGGACAGGGGATAACAATGAGCAGTTCTTC | CASSLPRGTGDNNEQFF
TRBJ1-5 | - | many | TRBV6-1 | TGTGCCAGCAGAGAGGGAGTGAATCAGCCCCAGCATTTT | CASREGVNQPQHF
TRBJ1-2 | - | many | TRBV5-6 | TGTGCCAGCAGCTCAGGACAGTACTATGGCTACACCTTC | CASSSGQYYGYTF
TRBJ2-1 | - | few | TRBV29-1 | TGCAGCGTTGGAAAGACCTACAATGAGCAGTTCTTC | CSVGKTYNEQFF
TRBJ2-1 | TRBD2 | few | TRBV15 | TGTGCCACCAGCTTTAGCGGGGGGGCATACAATGAGCAGTTCTTC | CATSFSGGAYNEQFF
TRBJ2-3 | TRBD2 | few | TRBV7-2 | TGTGCCAGCAGCTTAGGTACGACTAGCGGGAGCACAGATACGCAGTATTTT | CASSLGTTSGSTDTQYF
TRBJ2-5 | - | - | TRBV5-6 | TGTGCCAGCAGCCCTAGACCGTCCTCGTACCAAGAGACCCAGTACTTC | CASSPRPSSYQETQYF
TRBJ1-1 | - | many | TRBV7-9 | TGTGCCAGCAGCTTAGCGCAGGGGTCTAACACTGAAGCTTTCTTT | CASSLAQGSNTEAFF
TRBJ2-5 | TRBD2 | - | TRBV7-3 | TGTGCTCCGTCCTCCCGCGGGGGGGCCGCAGAGACCCAGTACTTC | CAPSSRGGAAETQYF
TRBJ1-2 | - | - | TRBV20-1 | TGCAGTGCTACGTCGGCAGGCGACCACTATGGCTACACCTTC | CSATSAGDHYGYTF
TRBJ2-3 | TRBD2 | few | TRBV11-2 | TGTGCCAGCAGCCCAGGGGGGCTAGCGGGGGTTGCAGATACGCAGTATTTT | CASSPGGLAGVADTQYF
TRBJ2-5 | - | many | TRBV7-9 | TGTGCCAGCAGCGAGGGGGGGACCCAGTACTTC | CASSEGGTQYF
TRBJ1-5 | - | - | TRBV7-2 | TGTGCCAGCACTCCGGGGCAGTCCAATCAGCCCCAGCATTTT | CASTPGQSNQPQHF
TRBJ2-7 | TRBD1 | - | TRBV6-6 | TGTGCCAGCAGCGAAACAGGGGCCTACGAGCAGTACTTC | CASSETGAYEQYF
TRBJ2-4 | - | few | TRBV4-1 | TGCGCCAGCAGCCAAGTTCAGGGTGCCAAAAACATTCAGTACTTC | CASSQVQGAKNIQYF
TRBJ2-3 | - | - | TRBV7-2 | TGTGCCAGCAGCTTAGGACAGCACACAGATACGCAGTATTTT | CASSLGQHTDTQYF
TRBJ2-5 | - | few | TRBV4-1 | TGCGCCAGCAGCCGGAGCATCGAAGAGACCCAGTACTTC | CASSRSIEETQYF
TRBJ1-1 | - | many | TRBV7-9 | TGTGCCAGCACCAACGCCCTCACTGAAGCTTTCTTT | CASTNALTEAFF
TRBJ2-1 | TRBD1 | many | TRBV11-1 | TGTGCCAGCAGCTTAGCTAAGTACAGGGGGATACTTGGATATGGCAATGAGCAGTTCTTC | CASSLAKYRGILGYGNEQFF
TRBJ1-5 | TRBD1 | - | TRBV7-2 | TGTGCCAGCAGCCTAACCGGGACAGGGAATCAGCCCCAGCATTTT | CASSLTGTGNQPQHF
TRBJ2-7 | TRBD1 | - | TRBV6-2/TRBV6-3 | TGTGCCAGCAGGTCGGGACAGGACTACGAGCAGTACTTC | CASRSGQDYEQYF
TRBJ1-2 | TRBD1 | few | TRBV5-5 | TGTGCCAGCAGCCACGCAACAGGGGAAAGCTACACCTTC | CASSHATGESYTF
TRBJ2-3 | - | few | TRBV3-1 | TGTGCCAGCAGCCAGGGTCCTATCCGCACAGATACGCAGTATTTT | CASSQGPIRTDTQYF
TRBJ1-2 | - | - | TRBV5-6 | TGTGCCAGCAGCAATGGGTTCGGCTATGGCTACACCTTC | CASSNGFGYGYTF
TRBJ2-3 | - | few | TRBV7-8 | TGTGCCAGCAGCTTTAATACAGGGCCAGATACGCAGTATTTT | CASSFNTGPDTQYF